This passage covers 4 T cell receptor beta chains from one sample sequenced in a study of breast tumors, draining lymph nodes, adjacent tissues. Axillary draining lymph nodes of breast cancer patients supplied the node samples. TCRdb reanalysed the multiplex PCR reads using MiXCR and keeps one entry per CDR3 protein. Here the sample spans 200,000 to 250,000 distinct CDR3 sequences, 30% to 35% being singletons. Sequencing was done on a sample of axillary lymph node tissue. Source of these receptors: a female donor with breast cancer. Some clones in this sample may be carry-over from other donors' samples.

The gene calls are TRBV20-1 and TRBJ1-6; 8 nucleotides match TRBD1. Germline V gives CDR1 DFQATT, CDR2 SNEGSKA (reference sequence). V shed 5 bases, J shed 0 bases, and the junction held 6 bases outside the gene matches. This CDR3 region has 16 residues. The CDR3 loop reads CSAPGGVSSYNSPLHF. The CDR3 DNA reads TGCAGTGCTCCAGGGGGCGTCAGCTCCTATAATTCACCCCTCCACTTT.

This clonotype was found many times. V gene TRBV24-1 combines with J gene TRBJ2-2; possibly TRBD1 or TRBD2 for D (6 bases each). CDR1 KGHDR and CDR2 SFDVKD come from the germline V gene. V was clipped by 8 bases and J by 2 bases, with 8 bases between them. This CDR3 region has 13 residues. The CDR3 coding sequence is TGTGCCACCAAGGGGGGAAACACCGGGGAGCTGTTTTTT. Its protein product is CATKGGNTGELFF.

This clonotype was observed many times. The CDR3 coding sequence is TGTGCCAGCAGCTCCACGTTACCACGGACAAATTATGGCTACACCTTC. It codes for CASSSTLPRTNYGYTF. J is TRBJ1-2 and V is TRBV7-9; weak D call: TRBD1 (5 bases). Deletions cut 4 bases from V and 5 bases from J, with 20 bases between. Germline loops: CDR1 SEHNR, CDR2 FQNEAQ (reference sequence). The CDR3 contains 16 residues.

This clonotype was counted at least ten times. V gene TRBV12-3 or TRBV12-4 combines with J gene TRBJ2-1; 13 nucleotides agree with TRBD2. The CDR3 sequence is 13 residues long. The V and J ends lost 8 bases and 9 bases, in that order; junction bases with no gene match: 4. The CDR3 here is CASGTSGIGEQFF. The CDR3 DNA is TGTGCCAGCGGGACTAGCGGGATTGGTGAGCAGTTCTTC.